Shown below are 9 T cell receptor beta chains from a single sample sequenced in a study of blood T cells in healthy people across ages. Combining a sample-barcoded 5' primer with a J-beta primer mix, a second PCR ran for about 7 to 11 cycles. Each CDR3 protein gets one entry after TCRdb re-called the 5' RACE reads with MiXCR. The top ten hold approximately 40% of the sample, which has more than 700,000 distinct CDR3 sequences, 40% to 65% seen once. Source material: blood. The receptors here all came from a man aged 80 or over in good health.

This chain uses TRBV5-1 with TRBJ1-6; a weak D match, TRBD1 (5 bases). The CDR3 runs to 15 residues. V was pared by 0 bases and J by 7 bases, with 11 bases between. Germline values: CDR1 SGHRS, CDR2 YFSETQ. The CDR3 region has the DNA TGCGCCAGCAGCTTGGAAGGGACGGGAAATTCACCCCTCCACTTT. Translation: CASSLEGTGNSPLHF.

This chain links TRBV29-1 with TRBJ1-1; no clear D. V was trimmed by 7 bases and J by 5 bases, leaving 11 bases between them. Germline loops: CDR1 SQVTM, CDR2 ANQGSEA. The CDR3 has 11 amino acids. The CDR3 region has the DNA TGCAGCGCCACCGGTTCGACTGAAGCTTTCTTT. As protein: CSATGSTEAFF.

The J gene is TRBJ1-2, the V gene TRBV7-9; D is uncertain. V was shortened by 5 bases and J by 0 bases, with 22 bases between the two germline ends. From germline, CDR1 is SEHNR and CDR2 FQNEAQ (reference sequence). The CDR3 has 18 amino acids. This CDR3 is CASSIDTSMPSANYGYTF. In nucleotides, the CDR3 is TGTGCCAGCAGCATTGACACCTCAATGCCCTCAGCTAACTATGGCTACACCTTC.

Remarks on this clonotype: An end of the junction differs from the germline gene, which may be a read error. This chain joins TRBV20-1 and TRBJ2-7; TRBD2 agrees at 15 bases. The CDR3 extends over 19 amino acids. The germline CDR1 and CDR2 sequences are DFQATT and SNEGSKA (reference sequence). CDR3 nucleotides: TGCAGTACTAGATCGGGGGGGACTAGCGGGAGGCCGAGCTCCTACGAGCAGTACTTC. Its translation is CSTRSGGTSGRPSSYEQYF.

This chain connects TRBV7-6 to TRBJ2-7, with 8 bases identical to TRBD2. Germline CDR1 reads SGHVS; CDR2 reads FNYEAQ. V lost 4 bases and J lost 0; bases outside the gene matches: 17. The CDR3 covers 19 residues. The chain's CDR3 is CASSSSRIPGGVISYEQYF. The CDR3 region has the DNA TGTGCCAGCAGCTCAAGTCGGATTCCGGGGGGGGTTATCTCCTACGAGCAGTACTTC. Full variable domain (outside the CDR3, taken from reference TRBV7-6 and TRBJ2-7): GAGVSQSPRYKVTKRGQDVALRCDPISGHVSLYWYRQALGQGPEFLTYFNYEAQQDKSGLPNDRFSAERPEGSISTLTIQRTEQRDSAMYRCASSSSRIPGGVISYEQYFGPGTRLTVT.

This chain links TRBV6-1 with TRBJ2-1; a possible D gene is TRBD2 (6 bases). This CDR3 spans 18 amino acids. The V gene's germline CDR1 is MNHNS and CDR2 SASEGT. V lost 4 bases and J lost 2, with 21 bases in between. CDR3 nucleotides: TGTGCCAGCAGTGTACCCCACGTAGCGGCCCTGCCCTACAATGAGCAGTTCTTC. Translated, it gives CASSVPHVAALPYNEQFF.

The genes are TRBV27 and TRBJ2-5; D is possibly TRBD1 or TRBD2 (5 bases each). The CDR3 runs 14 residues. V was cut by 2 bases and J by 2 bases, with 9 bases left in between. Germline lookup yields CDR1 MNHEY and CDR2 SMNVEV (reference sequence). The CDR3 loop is CASSLRGEQETQYF. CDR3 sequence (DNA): TGTGCCAGCAGTTTAAGAGGGGAACAAGAGACCCAGTACTTC.

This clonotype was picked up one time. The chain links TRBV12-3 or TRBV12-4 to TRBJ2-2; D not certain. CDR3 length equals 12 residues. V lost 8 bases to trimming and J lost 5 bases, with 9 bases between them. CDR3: CASHKGTGELFF. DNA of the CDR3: TGTGCCAGCCATAAAGGGACCGGGGAGCTGTTTTTT.

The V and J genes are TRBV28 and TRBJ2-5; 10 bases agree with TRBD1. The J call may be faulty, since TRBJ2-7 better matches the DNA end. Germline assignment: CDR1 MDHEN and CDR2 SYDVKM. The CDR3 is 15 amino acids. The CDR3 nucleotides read TGTGCCAGCAGTGAAAGGACAGGGGGAGGGGACGAGCAGTACTTC. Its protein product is CASSERTGGGDEQYF.